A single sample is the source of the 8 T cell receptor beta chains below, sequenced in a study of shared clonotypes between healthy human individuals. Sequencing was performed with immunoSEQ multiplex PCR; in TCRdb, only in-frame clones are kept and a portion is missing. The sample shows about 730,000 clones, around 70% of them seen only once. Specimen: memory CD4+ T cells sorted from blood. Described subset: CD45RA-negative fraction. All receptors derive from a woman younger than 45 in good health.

The CDR3 coding sequence is TGTGCCAGCAGCCGTACGGGAGCGACAGATACGCAGTATTTT. Translation gives CASSRTGATDTQYF. The chain uses TRBV4-2 and TRBJ2-3; a weak D match, TRBD2 (6 bases). With 4 bases removed from V and 3 bases from J, the gap between germline ends came to 11 bases. CDR1 and CDR2 from the germline V gene are LGHNA and YNFKEQ. There are 14 residues in the CDR3.

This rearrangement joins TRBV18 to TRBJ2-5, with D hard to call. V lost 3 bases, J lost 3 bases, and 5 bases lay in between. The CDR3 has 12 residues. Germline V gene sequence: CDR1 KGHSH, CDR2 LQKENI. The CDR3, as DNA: TGTGCCAGCTCACCGCTGAAAGAGACCCAGTACTTC. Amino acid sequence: CASSPLKETQYF.

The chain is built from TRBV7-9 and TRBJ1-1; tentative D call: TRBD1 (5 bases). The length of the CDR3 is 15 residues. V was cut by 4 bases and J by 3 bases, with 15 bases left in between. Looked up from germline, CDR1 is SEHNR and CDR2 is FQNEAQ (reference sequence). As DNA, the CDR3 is TGTGCCAGCAGCTATGCTGGGGGGGAAGACACTGAAGCTTTCTTT. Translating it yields CASSYAGGEDTEAFF.

Written as DNA, the CDR3 is TGCGCCAGCAGCTTGGGCTGGGGGAATTCACCCCTCCACTTT. Translated, it gives CASSLGWGNSPLHF. The chain links TRBV5-1 to TRBJ1-6; a weak D match, TRBD1 (5 bases). CDR1 and CDR2 from the germline V gene are SGHRS and YFSETQ. V lost 0 bases and J 7 bases, leaving 8 bases between the germline ends. This CDR3 region has 14 residues. Full variable domain (missing parts from reference TRBV5-1 and TRBJ1-6): KAGVTQTPRYLIKTRGQQVTLSCSPISGHRSVSWYQQTPGQGLQFLFEYFSETQRNKGNFPGRFSGRQFSNSRSEMNVSTLELGDSALYLCASSLGWGNSPLHFGNGTRLTVT.

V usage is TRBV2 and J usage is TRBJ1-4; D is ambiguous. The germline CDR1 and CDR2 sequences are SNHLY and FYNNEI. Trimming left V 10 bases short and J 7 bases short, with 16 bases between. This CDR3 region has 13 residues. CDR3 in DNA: TGTGCCATCAAAGATAACGTACGTGAAAAACTGTTTTTT. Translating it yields CAIKDNVREKLFF.

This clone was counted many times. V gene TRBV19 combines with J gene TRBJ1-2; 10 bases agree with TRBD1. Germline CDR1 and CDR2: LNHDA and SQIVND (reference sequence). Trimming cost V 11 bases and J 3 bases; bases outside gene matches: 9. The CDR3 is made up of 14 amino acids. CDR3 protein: CASRSGTGDYGYTF. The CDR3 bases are TGTGCCTCTCGCTCAGGGACAGGGGACTATGGCTACACCTTC.

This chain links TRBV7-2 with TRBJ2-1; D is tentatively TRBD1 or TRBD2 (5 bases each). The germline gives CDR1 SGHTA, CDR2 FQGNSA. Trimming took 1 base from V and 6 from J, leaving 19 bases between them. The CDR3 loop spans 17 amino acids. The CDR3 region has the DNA TGTGCCAGCAGCTTAGGTAAGATCAGGGACGGCCCCAATGAGCAGTTCTTC. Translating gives CASSLGKIRDGPNEQFF.

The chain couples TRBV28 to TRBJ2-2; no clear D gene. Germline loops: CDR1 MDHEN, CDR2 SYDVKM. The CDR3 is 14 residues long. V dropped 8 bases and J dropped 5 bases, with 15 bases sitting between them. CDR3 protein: CASGNRARTGELFF. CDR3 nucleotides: TGTGCCAGCGGGAATAGGGCCAGAACCGGGGAGCTGTTTTTT. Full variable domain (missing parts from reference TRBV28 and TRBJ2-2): DVKVTQSSRYLVKRTGEKVFLECVQDMDHENMFWYRQDPGLGLRLIYFSYDVKMKEKGDIPEGYSVSREKKERFSLILESASTNQTSMYLCASGNRARTGELFFGEGSRLTVL.